These 25 T cell receptor beta chains were sequenced from one sample in a study of PD-1 blockade in classical Hodgkin lymphoma. Stated time point: newly diagnosed, previously untreated cHL patient sample. The study isolated CD8+ T cells from thawed PBMCs by magnetic negative selection. Sequencing was performed with immunoSEQ multiplex PCR; in TCRdb, only in-frame clones are kept and a portion is missing. The table records roughly 21,000 clones, roughly 89% of them present only once. Sequencing was carried out using CD8+ T cells from blood. The source of these receptors is a human donor with classical Hodgkin lymphoma.

The chain carries TRBV7-9 and TRBJ1-1, with D maybe TRBD1 (5 bases). There are 13 residues in the CDR3. The ends were cut back, 5 bases at V and 6 bases at J, with 13 bases in the middle. Germline loops: CDR1 SEHNR, CDR2 FQNEAQ (reference sequence). The CDR3 DNA sequence: TGTGCCAGCAGCGGCCGCCGGGGCCCTGAAGCTTTCTTT. As protein: CASSGRRGPEAFF.

The V and J genes are TRBV11-2 and TRBJ2-7; a weak D match, TRBD2 (5 bases). The CDR3 spans 14 residues. V lost 4 bases to trimming and J lost 1 base, with 11 bases between them. CDR1 and CDR2 (germline): SGHAT, FQNNGV. CDR3 nucleotides: TGTGCCAGCAGCTCACGGACTGGTTCCTACGAGCAGTACTTC. It is translated as CASSSRTGSYEQYF.

The genes are TRBV4-3 and TRBJ1-6; D call uncertain. Per the germline V gene, CDR1 is LGHNA and CDR2 is YSLEER. Trimming left V 2 bases short and J 1 base short, with 12 bases between. The CDR3 covers 17 residues. The CDR3 region is CASSQRLPGSYNSPLHF. The DNA for the CDR3 is TGCGCCAGCAGCCAACGCCTTCCGGGATCCTATAATTCACCCCTCCACTTT.

V and J are TRBV27 and TRBJ1-1, with 7 nucleotides matching TRBD1. Germline values: CDR1 MNHEY, CDR2 SMNVEV (reference sequence). The CDR3 is 15 residues long. V was clipped by 7 bases and J by 0 bases; unmatched bases: 8. CDR3 sequence (DNA): TGTGCCAGCACTCCCATGGGACAGATGAACACTGAAGCTTTCTTT. Its protein is CASTPMGQMNTEAFF.

This chain uses TRBV9 with TRBJ1-4; 8 bases fit TRBD1. CDR3 size: 15 residues. V shed 0 bases, J shed 5 bases, and the junction held 3 bases outside the gene matches. Germline V gene sequence: CDR1 SGDLS, CDR2 YYNGEE. CDR3 in amino acids: CASSVGQGANEKLFF. The CDR3 DNA reads TGTGCCAGCAGCGTAGGTCAGGGGGCGAATGAAAAACTGTTTTTT.

This chain uses TRBV7-9 with TRBJ2-3; D call uncertain. V lost 2 bases to trimming and J lost 6 bases, with 15 bases between them. This CDR3 has 15 amino acids. Germline lookup yields CDR1 SEHNR and CDR2 FQNEAQ (reference sequence). The CDR3 nucleotides read TGTGCCAGCAGCTTAAGGGCGTTTGGCGCGGATACGCAGTATTTT. This encodes CASSLRAFGADTQYF.

The rearrangement links TRBV5-6 to TRBJ2-7; D is ambiguous. V was trimmed by 0 bases and J by 1 base, leaving 20 bases between them. Per germline, CDR1 SGHDT and CDR2 YYEEEE. The CDR3 is made up of 18 amino acids. For the CDR3, the DNA is TGTGCCAGCAGCTTGGCCTCATCCCGCAGGATCGGGTCCTACGAGCAGTACTTC. This encodes CASSLASSRRIGSYEQYF.

The chain combines TRBV6-1 with TRBJ1-3; no clear D. The CDR3 is made up of 13 amino acids. Germline V gene lookup returns CDR1 MNHNS and CDR2 SASEGT. The ends were cut back, 1 base at V and 7 bases at J, with 8 bases in the middle. The CDR3 here is CASSEVPFNTIYF. The CDR3, as DNA: TGTGCCAGCAGTGAAGTCCCCTTTAACACCATATATTTT.

The chain joins TRBV27 to TRBJ2-3, with D perhaps matching TRBD2 (6 bases). V was trimmed by 4 bases and J by 2 bases, leaving 19 bases between them. The CDR3 has 17 residues. CDR1 and CDR2 from the germline V gene are MNHEY and SMNVEV (reference sequence). The CDR3 DNA sequence: TGTGCCAGCAGTTATGGGGTAAGCGGGCGAGCCACAGATACGCAGTATTTT. Protein sequence: CASSYGVSGRATDTQYF.

This clone was seen a single time. The chain is built from TRBV9 and TRBJ2-5; TRBD2 might be the D (5 bases). The length of the CDR3 is 15 residues. CDR1 SGDLS and CDR2 YYNGEE come from the germline V gene. V was clipped by 0 bases and J by 5 bases, with 14 bases between them. CDR3 DNA: TGTGCCAGCAGCGTAGGTGGTAGCGAATATGAGACCCAGTACTTC. The encoded protein is CASSVGGSEYETQYF. The whole variable domain, filled in from reference TRBV9 and TRBJ2-5, reads DSGVTQTPKHLITATGQRVTLRCSPRSGDLSVYWYQQSLDQGLQFLIQYYNGEERAKGNILERFSAQQFPDLHSELNLSSLELGDSALYFCASSVGGSEYETQYFGPGTRLLVL.

The V and J genes are TRBV11-2 and TRBJ2-1; no reliable D call. There are 16 residues in the CDR3. In germline, CDR1 is SGHAT, CDR2 FQNNGV. V lost 2 bases and J 0 bases, leaving 11 bases between the germline ends. The CDR3 DNA reads TGTGCCAGCAGCTTATCTGGGAAGATCTCCTACAATGAGCAGTTCTTC. The encoded protein is CASSLSGKISYNEQFF. Complete variable domain (other parts from reference TRBV11-2 and TRBJ2-1): EAGVAQSPRYKIIEKRQSVAFWCNPISGHATLYWYQQILGQGPKLLIQFQNNGVVDDSQLPKDRFSAERLKGVDSTLKIQPAKLEDSAVYLCASSLSGKISYNEQFFGPGTRLTVL.

This clone was detected only a few times. This CDR3 reads CAWARDGTNYGYTF. The CDR3 nucleotides are TGTGCCTGGGCTCGGGACGGAACTAACTATGGCTACACCTTC. The chain couples TRBV30 to TRBJ1-2, with a weak D call TRBD1 (5 bases). V lost 5 bases and J lost 0, with 13 bases in between. CDR3 size: 14 residues. Per germline, CDR1 GTSNPN and CDR2 SVGIG (reference sequence).

V gene TRBV7-2 combines with J gene TRBJ1-1; D is possibly TRBD1 (6 bases). The germline V gene encodes CDR1 SGHTA and CDR2 FQGNSA. The CDR3 loop spans 15 amino acids. With 2 bases removed from V and 3 bases from J, the gap between germline ends came to 13 bases. This chain's CDR3 is CASSLRGARDTEAFF. The CDR3 DNA reads TGTGCCAGCAGCTTAAGGGGGGCGCGGGACACTGAAGCTTTCTTT.

The chain uses TRBV11-2 and TRBJ2-1, with D perhaps matching TRBD2 (5 bases). The CDR3 is 14 amino acids. Looked up from germline, CDR1 is SGHAT and CDR2 is FQNNGV. V was clipped by 7 bases and J by 11 bases, with 21 bases between them. The CDR3, as DNA: TGTGCCAGCACCCCGGGCACGCGGGTTCCTAAGCAGTTCTTC. Encoded protein: CASTPGTRVPKQFF.

This clone appeared once. The chain links TRBV13 to TRBJ2-5, with D unclear. The tail of the sequence fits TRBJ2-7 better, so the J call may be wrong. The CDR3 length is 13 residues. Germline-derived CDR1 and CDR2 are PRHDT and FYEKMQ (reference sequence). CDR3 amino acids: CASSLAPSYEQYF. Here the CDR3 DNA reads TGTGCCAGCAGCTTGGCCCCCTCCTACGAGCAGTACTTC.

This chain uses TRBV6-1 with TRBJ1-6; weak D call: TRBD1 (6 bases). CDR3 size: 15 residues. Looked up from germline, CDR1 is MNHNS and CDR2 is SASEGT. The germline V and J ends were trimmed by 2 bases and 8 bases, with 13 bases remaining between them. The CDR3 here is CASSEKGVRDSPLHF. CDR3 nucleotides: TGTGCCAGCAGTGAAAAGGGGGTCCGCGATTCACCCCTCCACTTT.

V usage is TRBV7-8 and J usage is TRBJ1-5; D ambiguous. The germline CDR1 and CDR2 sequences are SGHVS and FQNEAQ. Trimming removed 4 bases from V and 0 bases from J, with 13 bases in between. This CDR3 has 16 amino acids. Here the CDR3 DNA reads TGTGCCAGCAGCTCCAGGACCTGGTATAGCAATCAGCCCCAGCATTTT. Its protein is CASSSRTWYSNQPQHF. Together with reference TRBV7-8 and TRBJ1-5, the CDR3 gives the full variable domain: GAGVSQSPRYKVAKRGQDVALRCDPISGHVSLFWYQQALGQGPEFLTYFQNEAQLDKSGLPSDRFFAERPEGSVSTLKIQRTQQEDSAVYLCASSSRTWYSNQPQHFGDGTRLSIL.

The chain employs TRBV7-9 and TRBJ1-1; D remains unclear. Germline lookup yields CDR1 SEHNR and CDR2 FQNEAQ (reference sequence). V shed 2 bases and J shed 2 bases, with 12 bases lying between them. The CDR3 length is 15 residues. The CDR3 DNA is TGTGCCAGCAGCTTAAGATCACTGGCCAACACTGAAGCTTTCTTT. This translates into CASSLRSLANTEAFF.

This clone was observed once. The chain carries TRBV5-4 and TRBJ1-1; 8 bases are shared with TRBD1. The CDR3 covers 15 residues. Trimming cost V 0 bases and J 2 bases; bases outside gene matches: 3. Germline V gene data show CDR1 as SGHNT and CDR2 as YYREEE (reference sequence). This CDR3 is CASSLGDRSNTEAFF. The CDR3, as DNA: TGTGCCAGCAGCTTGGGGGACAGGTCCAACACTGAAGCTTTCTTT.

The chain's CDR3 is CASSLAKSGEQYF. For the CDR3, the DNA is TGTGCCAGCAGCTTAGCCAAATCGGGCGAGCAGTACTTC. The V gene is TRBV7-2, the J gene TRBJ2-7, with D uncertain. The germline V and J ends were trimmed by 0 bases and 6 bases, with 9 bases remaining between them. Germline assignment: CDR1 SGHTA and CDR2 FQGNSA. The CDR3 length is 13 residues.

This clone was seen a few times. The genes are TRBV9 and TRBJ2-2; either TRBD1 or TRBD2 may fit D (5 bases each). Trimming cost V 4 bases and J 7 bases, with 14 bases left between them. The CDR3 covers 14 residues. Per germline, CDR1 SGDLS and CDR2 YYNGEE. CDR3 amino acids: CASSFRDGGGELFF. In DNA form, the CDR3 reads TGTGCCAGCAGCTTCAGGGATGGAGGCGGGGAGCTGTTTTTT.

The chain uses TRBV30 and TRBJ2-7; D remains unclear. The CDR3 extends over 13 amino acids. Trimming shortened V by 0 bases and J by 0 bases, and 6 bases separated the two germline ends. Germline V gives CDR1 GTSNPN, CDR2 SVGIG (reference sequence). The CDR3 region has the DNA TGTGCCTGGAGTGTGGGGATCTCCTACGAGCAGTACTTC. Its protein product is CAWSVGISYEQYF.

V gene TRBV5-8 combines with J gene TRBJ2-1; D might be TRBD1 (5 bases). Germline V gene sequence: CDR1 SGHTS, CDR2 YDEGEE. The V end lost 4 bases, the J end lost 1 base, and 12 bases lay between the germline ends. The CDR3 length is 15 residues. The CDR3 is CASSQGEGSYNEQFF. The CDR3 bases are TGTGCCAGCAGCCAAGGGGAAGGATCCTACAATGAGCAGTTCTTC.

The chain couples TRBV7-3 to TRBJ2-3; no clear D. The CDR3 contains 16 residues. V lost 5 bases to trimming and J lost 1 base, with 16 bases between them. The germline V gene encodes CDR1 SGHTA and CDR2 FQGTGA. The chain's CDR3 is CASSRGGSRRTDTQYF. CDR3 coding DNA: TGTGCCAGCAGCCGAGGCGGATCGAGGCGCACAGATACGCAGTATTTT. The full variable domain, in which reference TRBV7-3 and TRBJ2-3 provide the parts outside the CDR3, is GAGVSQTPSNKVTEKGKYVELRCDPISGHTALYWYRQSLGQGPEFLIYFQGTGAADDSGLPNDRFFAVRPEGSVSTLKIQRTERGDSAVYLCASSRGGSRRTDTQYFGPGTRLTVL.

This clone appeared once. V is TRBV11-2 and J is TRBJ2-7, with TRBD1 identical over 8 bases. Germline CDR1 reads SGHAT; CDR2 reads FQNNGV. The CDR3 covers 17 residues. The junction had 16 bases not matched to a gene; V was cut back by 5 bases and J by 4 bases. The CDR3 here is CASSPSSGQALLYEQYF. In nucleotides, the CDR3 is TGTGCCAGCAGCCCATCCTCGGGACAGGCCCTCCTTTACGAGCAGTACTTC.